Following are 24 T cell receptor beta chains from one sample sequenced in a study of blood T cell repertoires in COVID-19. Using immunoSEQ multiplex PCR, the repertoire was profiled, and TCRdb retains in-frame clones only, with some absent. The sample has 390,000 or so clones; nearly 90% are singletons. Sequenced material: peripheral blood. The receptor set was obtained from a man between 18 and 29 years old with active or convalescent COVID-19.

The rearrangement links TRBV4-1 to TRBJ1-1; D gene unclear. Germline V gives CDR1 MGHRA, CDR2 YSYEKL. CDR3 size: 14 residues. Trimming took off 1 base at V and 1 base at J, with 7 bases between the two ends. The CDR3, as DNA: TGCGCCAGCAGCCAAGGTTCAGGGAACACTGAAGCTTTCTTT. Translation gives CASSQGSGNTEAFF.

V and J are TRBV19 and TRBJ1-5, with 8 nucleotides matching TRBD1. The germline CDR1 and CDR2 sequences are LNHDA and SQIVND (reference sequence). After removal of 6 bases from V and 7 bases from J, the junction contained 8 bases not matched to a gene. The CDR3 is 14 amino acids. DNA of the CDR3: TGTGCCAGTAGCCCAGGACAGGGTCCCCAGCCCCAGCATTTT. Translated: CASSPGQGPQPQHF.

This chain links TRBV27 with TRBJ1-4, with 9 bases aligning to TRBD1. The germline gives CDR1 MNHEY, CDR2 SMNVEV (reference sequence). With 4 bases clipped from V and 8 bases from J, the junction kept 8 bases outside the gene matches. The CDR3 covers 15 residues. The CDR3 DNA sequence: TGTGCCAGCAGTTCCAAAGGGACAGGGTACGAAAAACTGTTTTTT. It codes for CASSSKGTGYEKLFF.

This rearrangement joins TRBV7-6 to TRBJ2-2; 7 bases align to TRBD2. Per the germline V gene, CDR1 is SGHVS and CDR2 is FNYEAQ. The CDR3 covers 14 residues. V was clipped by 6 bases and J by 4 bases; unmatched bases: 5. For the CDR3, the DNA is TGTGCCAGCAGGGGAGGGTACCTCACCGGGGAGCTGTTTTTT. Protein: CASRGGYLTGELFF.

The chain uses TRBV19 and TRBJ1-5; the D is unclear. Germline CDR1 LNHDA, CDR2 SQIVND (reference sequence). Trimming took off 2 bases at V and 1 base at J, with 9 bases between the two ends. The CDR3 extends over 15 amino acids. CDR3 coding DNA: TGTGCCAGTAGTATAATCGGAGCAAGCAATCAGCCCCAGCATTTT. It codes for CASSIIGASNQPQHF.

This chain links TRBV12-3 or TRBV12-4 with TRBJ2-5; TRBD1 agrees at 8 bases. The CDR3 runs 11 residues. After removal of 8 bases from V and 5 bases from J, the junction contained 1 base not matched to a gene. CDR3 protein: CASSGGETQYF. The CDR3, as DNA: TGTGCCAGCTCAGGGGGCGAGACCCAGTACTTC.

V and J are TRBV6-5 and TRBJ2-1, with TRBD2 matching 10 bases. Germline CDR1 reads MNHEY; CDR2 reads SVGAGI. The CDR3 runs 13 residues. V was clipped by 6 bases and J by 10 bases; unmatched bases: 6. The CDR3 DNA is TGTGCCAGCAGATTAGCGGGAGGAAGCGAGCAGTTCTTC. Its protein is CASRLAGGSEQFF.

This clone was detected once. The rearrangement uses TRBV6-5 and TRBJ1-1; tentative D call: TRBD1 (6 bases). V was cut by 6 bases and J by 1 base, with 15 bases left in between. There are 15 residues in the CDR3. From germline, CDR1 is MNHEY and CDR2 SVGAGI. Here the CDR3 reads CASRKTGPGNTEAFF. In DNA, the CDR3 is TGTGCCAGCAGGAAAACAGGGCCCGGGAACACTGAAGCTTTCTTT.

The chain combines TRBV6-5 with TRBJ1-1, with D possibly matching TRBD1 (5 bases). Germline loops: CDR1 MNHEY, CDR2 SVGAGI. This CDR3 contains 14 residues. V lost 6 bases and J 0 bases, leaving 11 bases between the germline ends. CDR3 DNA sequence: TGTGCCAGCAGCCGTGGGGCAGTGAACACTGAAGCTTTCTTT. Residues: CASSRGAVNTEAFF.

This chain uses TRBV3-1 (or the pseudogene TRBV3-2) with TRBJ1-5; 7 nucleotides align to TRBD1. Losses at the gene ends were 4 bases for V and 5 bases for J; bases not matched to a gene: 2. The CDR3 has 13 residues. In germline, CDR1 is LGHDT, CDR2 YNNKEL (reference sequence). As DNA, the CDR3 is TGTGCCAGCAGCCCAACAGGGGATCAGCCCCAGCATTTT. Protein product: CASSPTGDQPQHF.

The V call is TRBV4-3, the J call TRBJ1-6, with 11 bases that match TRBD1. The V gene's germline CDR1 is LGHNA and CDR2 YSLEER. Germline trimming cut 3 bases from V and 7 bases from J; bases unmatched to any gene: 2. The length of the CDR3 is 15 residues. CDR3 residues: CASSHGQGANSPLHF. As DNA, the CDR3 is TGCGCCAGCAGCCATGGACAGGGGGCGAATTCACCCCTCCACTTT.

The J gene is TRBJ2-7, the V gene TRBV11-2; 7 bases align to TRBD1. J lost 2 bases, V lost 1 base, and 2 bases had no gene match. The CDR3 is 14 residues long. Germline assignment: CDR1 SGHAT and CDR2 FQNNGV. The CDR3 sequence: CASSLVQGAYEQYF. CDR3 DNA sequence: TGTGCCAGCAGCTTAGTTCAGGGGGCCTACGAGCAGTACTTC.

The chain recombines TRBV19 with TRBJ2-5, with D possibly matching TRBD2 (6 bases). Germline V gene data show CDR1 as LNHDA and CDR2 as SQIVND (reference sequence). This CDR3 spans 12 amino acids. Trimming stripped 4 bases from V and 5 bases from J, with 8 bases between. Here the CDR3 DNA reads TGTGCCAGTAGTACCCGGGGGGAGACCCAGTACTTC. Translation: CASSTRGETQYF.

The chain uses TRBV28 and TRBJ1-5, with D unresolved. The CDR3 is made up of 15 amino acids. The V end was cut by 2 bases, the J end by 5 bases, with 13 bases between. The germline CDR1 and CDR2 sequences are MDHEN and SYDVKM. In DNA form, the CDR3 reads TGTGCCAGCAGTTTAGGGTCAGCCGGGGATCAGCCCCAGCATTTT. Residues: CASSLGSAGDQPQHF.

The genes are TRBV19 and TRBJ2-2; TRBD1 agrees at 7 bases. Germline values: CDR1 LNHDA, CDR2 SQIVND (reference sequence). Unmatched junction bases numbered 3, after V lost 4 bases and J lost 4 bases. The CDR3 consists of 14 residues. CDR3 sequence: CASSRTGPTGELFF. The DNA of the CDR3 is TGTGCCAGTAGTAGGACAGGTCCCACCGGGGAGCTGTTTTTT.

This clone was seen a single time. The CDR3 spells CASRGERGFPYEQYF. The CDR3 DNA sequence: TGTGCCAGCAGGGGGGAGAGGGGGTTCCCCTACGAGCAGTACTTC. The chain uses TRBV28 and TRBJ2-7; D is possibly TRBD1 (6 bases). The CDR3 spans 15 residues. V was shortened by 6 bases and J by 2 bases, with 17 bases between the two germline ends. Germline loops: CDR1 MDHEN, CDR2 SYDVKM.

This chain joins TRBV9 and TRBJ1-1, with D possibly being TRBD1 (5 bases). CDR1 is SGDLS and CDR2 is YYNGEE in the germline V gene. This CDR3 spans 16 amino acids. V was shortened by 4 bases and J by 0 bases, with 16 bases between the two germline ends. CDR3 in amino acids: CASSPRTGLLNTEAFF. In nucleotides, the CDR3 is TGTGCCAGCAGCCCTCGGACGGGACTTTTGAACACTGAAGCTTTCTTT.

This clone was seen once. The rearrangement uses TRBV6-1 and TRBJ2-1; TRBD2 matches at 9 bases. The CDR3 has 15 residues. Germline CDR1 reads MNHNS; CDR2 reads SASEGT. Trimming removed 2 bases from V and 4 bases from J; junction bases left unmatched: 3. The DNA of the CDR3 is TGTGCCAGCAGTGAACTAGCGGGGCCATACAATGAGCAGTTCTTC. It translates to CASSELAGPYNEQFF.

The rearrangement uses TRBV6-5 and TRBJ2-7; TRBD2 matches 7 bases. V trimming: 4 bases; J trimming: 3 bases; junction bases outside the gene matches: 3. CDR3 length: 13 residues. Per the germline V gene, CDR1 is MNHEY and CDR2 is SVGAGI. In DNA, the CDR3 is TGTGCCAGCAGTTCCCGCGGGGGCTACGAGCAGTACTTC. Translated: CASSSRGGYEQYF.

The J gene is TRBJ1-1, the V gene TRBV28; D unclear. The CDR3 length is 11 residues. Germline CDR1 MDHEN, CDR2 SYDVKM. V dropped 8 bases and J dropped 3 bases, with 7 bases sitting between them. The CDR3 DNA sequence: TGTGCCAGCTCGCGGGACACTGAAGCTTTCTTT. Translated: CASSRDTEAFF.

This clone was observed a single time. This chain joins TRBV24-1 and TRBJ2-5; possible D gene TRBD1, 5 bases. Trimming cost V 1 base and J 4 bases, with 9 bases left between them. Germline lookup yields CDR1 KGHDR and CDR2 SFDVKD. CDR3 length equals 14 residues. The CDR3 DNA reads TGTGCCACCAGTGATTTTACAGGCGGAGAGACCCAGTACTTC. Residues: CATSDFTGGETQYF.

CDR3 residues: CASRQDRGGGYTF. In DNA, the CDR3 is TGTGCCAGCAGACAAGACAGGGGAGGCGGCTACACCTTC. This chain links TRBV27 with TRBJ1-2; TRBD1 matches at 8 bases. The CDR3 contains 13 residues. With 6 bases clipped from V and 8 bases from J, the junction kept 8 bases outside the gene matches. Per germline, CDR1 MNHEY and CDR2 SMNVEV (reference sequence).

V gene TRBV7-3 combines with J gene TRBJ2-1, with 8 bases lining up with TRBD2. The CDR3 runs 16 residues. The germline V gene encodes CDR1 SGHTA and CDR2 FQGTGA. With 5 bases clipped from V and 3 bases from J, the junction kept 9 bases outside the gene matches. The CDR3 here is CASSPRGREDYNEQFF. The CDR3 DNA follows: TGTGCCAGCAGCCCCCGGGGGCGGGAGGACTACAATGAGCAGTTCTTC.

The rearrangement links TRBV2 to TRBJ2-7, with D unresolved. CDR3 length equals 12 residues. Germline-derived CDR1 and CDR2 are SNHLY and FYNNEI. V was cut by 2 bases and J by 6 bases, with 8 bases left in between. The CDR3 here is CASSESTFEQYF. In nucleotides, the CDR3 is TGTGCCAGCAGTGAAAGCACTTTCGAGCAGTACTTC.